This T cell receptor beta chain was retrieved from a study of blood T cell repertoires in COVID-19. Study-level information: The United States, Italy and Spain were the sources of the acute and convalescent COVID-19 samples. T cells, B-cell-depleted T cells, or PBMCs provided the cDNA or gDNA that served as material.

Per the original methods: For nucleated cells, counts were estimated from reference gene primer amplification. Clones were sequenced by immunoSEQ multiplex PCR, and TCRdb holds only the in-frame ones, with some missing. The D gene and trimming were derived from the DNA, and the V and J assignments and clone size from that table. The repertoire consists of 150,000 to 200,000 clones, with about nine tenths occurring once and the leading ten covering roughly 2%. The V segment lost 5 bases and the J segment 2 bases; nucleotides outside the gene matches: 13. The CDR3 sequence is 17 residues long. From germline, CDR1 is MNHNY and CDR2 SVGAGI (reference sequence).

The chain is built from TRBV6-6 and TRBJ2-3, with TRBD2 matching over 7 bases. This sequence was found in a man aged 18 to 35 who had recovered from COVID-19. Sample: peripheral blood. The CDR3 loop reads CASSPQPLSGITDTQYF. The CDR3, as DNA: TGTGCCAGCAGTCCCCAACCCCTAAGCGGGATCACAGATACGCAGTATTTT.